Below, 17 T cell receptor beta chains from the same sample are listed, as sequenced in a study of lymphopenia after photon versus proton radiotherapy. The table came from immunoSEQ multiplex PCR; TCRdb's copy has only in-frame clones and leaves some out. The sample carries tens of thousands of clones, about 85% recorded once. This specimen was peripheral blood, taken from a patient treated with photon-based radiotherapy. These receptors came from a man aged 55 to 70 with pancreatic cancer.

This chain connects TRBV10-3 to TRBJ2-3; 15 nucleotides agree with TRBD2. The CDR3 length is 15 residues. J gave up 8 bases and V 6 bases, and 6 bases lay outside the gene matches. Germline V CDR1 and CDR2: ENHRY, SYGVKD. Written as DNA, the CDR3 is TGTGCCATCAGCGGACTAGCGGGGGGGCTTAGTACGCAGTATTTT. Translation gives CAISGLAGGLSTQYF.

The V call is TRBV11-2, the J call TRBJ2-3, with 7 bases fitting TRBD2. V gave up 4 bases and J gave up 9 bases; unmatched junction bases: 16. The germline V gene has CDR1 SGHAT and CDR2 FQNNGV. This CDR3 contains 16 residues. The CDR3 spells CASSSRPGEGGRTQYF. CDR3 bases: TGTGCCAGCAGCTCTCGCCCCGGGGAGGGAGGAAGGACGCAGTATTTT.

This rearrangement joins TRBV6-5 to TRBJ2-7, with D perhaps TRBD2 (5 bases). The CDR3 covers 15 residues. V lost 7 bases and J lost 1, with 17 bases in between. CDR1 is MNHEY, CDR2 SVGAGI, per germline. CDR3 bases: TGTGCCAGCACCCCCCCCGGGGATTCGTCCTACGAGCAGTACTTC. This codes for CASTPPGDSSYEQYF.

CDR3 protein: CASSLGGSGTEAFF. The CDR3 nucleotides read TGTGCCAGCAGTCTCGGGGGTAGCGGTACTGAAGCTTTCTTT. The gene calls are TRBV27 and TRBJ1-1; TRBD1 is a possible D gene (5 bases). Per germline, CDR1 MNHEY and CDR2 SMNVEV (reference sequence). CDR3 size: 14 residues. V was clipped by 5 bases and J by 5 bases, with 15 bases between them.

The chain joins TRBV7-9 to TRBJ2-7; tentatively, D is TRBD1 or TRBD2 (5 bases each). The CDR3 consists of 14 residues. Germline assignment: CDR1 SEHNR and CDR2 FQNEAQ (reference sequence). With 5 bases removed from V and 5 bases from J, the gap between germline ends came to 16 bases. The CDR3 DNA follows: TGTGCCAGCAGCCCCCCCATTAGAGGGGACGAGCAGTACTTC. This codes for CASSPPIRGDEQYF.

This clone was observed a single time. The V and J genes are TRBV10-1 and TRBJ2-1; D gene unclear. V lost 2 bases, J lost 9 bases, and 8 bases lay in between. Germline CDR1 WNHNN, CDR2 SYGVQD (reference sequence). The CDR3 is made up of 12 amino acids. CDR3 DNA: TGCGCCAGCAGTGAGCCGGGTCGTGAGCAGTTCTTC. Amino acids: CASSEPGREQFF.

This clone came up a few times. The rearrangement uses TRBV10-3 and TRBJ2-7; TRBD2 matches 8 bases. Germline lookup yields CDR1 ENHRY and CDR2 SYGVKD. Losses at the gene ends were 3 bases for V and 6 bases for J; bases not matched to a gene: 4. The CDR3 has 13 amino acids. CDR3 amino acids: CAISESGGVEQYF. DNA of the CDR3: TGTGCCATCAGTGAATCCGGGGGGGTCGAGCAGTACTTC.

The V gene is TRBV5-1, the J gene TRBJ1-3; perhaps TRBD1 as D (5 bases). The V end lost 0 bases, the J end lost 4 bases, and 14 bases lay between the germline ends. Germline V gene lookup returns CDR1 SGHRS and CDR2 YFSETQ. CDR3 length: 16 amino acids. Here the CDR3 reads CASSLAGQGSGNTIYF. The CDR3 DNA follows: TGCGCCAGCAGCTTGGCCGGGCAGGGCAGCGGAAACACCATATATTTT.

The chain joins TRBV7-3 to TRBJ2-3, with 9 bases aligning to TRBD2. Germline CDR1 is SGHTA and CDR2 is FQGTGA. The length of the CDR3 is 14 residues. Unmatched junction bases numbered 2, after V lost 5 bases and J lost 2 bases. Written as DNA, the CDR3 is TGTGCCAGCAGCCCTAGCGGGGCCACAGATACGCAGTATTTT. This codes for CASSPSGATDTQYF.

This CDR3 is CASSDLGQGYEQYF. In DNA, the CDR3 is TGTGCCAGCAGTGATTTGGGACAGGGCTACGAGCAGTACTTC. The V gene is TRBV25-1, the J gene TRBJ2-7; 9 bases are shared with TRBD1. The CDR3 runs 14 residues. Trimming removed 3 bases from V and 3 bases from J; junction bases left unmatched: 3. CDR1 is MGHDK and CDR2 is SYGVNS in the germline V gene.

This chain uses TRBV6-1 with TRBJ2-3, with D possibly matching TRBD1 (6 bases). The length of the CDR3 is 14 residues. The germline CDR1 and CDR2 sequences are MNHNS and SASEGT. Trimming removed 10 bases at V and 1 base at J, with 15 bases between. CDR3 amino acids: CANKGDTRTDTQYF. In DNA form, the CDR3 reads TGTGCCAACAAGGGGGACACCCGCACAGATACGCAGTATTTT.

The chain joins TRBV6-1 to TRBJ2-1; 8 bases match TRBD2. The germline gives CDR1 MNHNS, CDR2 SASEGT. The CDR3 length is 16 residues. V trimming: 4 bases; J trimming: 10 bases; junction bases outside the gene matches: 15. CDR3 sequence: CASSGPGTRSSAEQFF. CDR3 DNA: TGTGCCAGCAGTGGTCCCGGGACTAGGTCCTCAGCCGAGCAGTTCTTC.

J is TRBJ1-2 and V is TRBV4-2; 7 bases fit TRBD1. Looked up from germline, CDR1 is LGHNA and CDR2 is YNFKEQ. There are 13 residues in the CDR3. V lost 5 bases to trimming and J lost 8 bases; unmatched junction nucleotides: 8. CDR3 amino acids: CASSLEGARGYTF. The CDR3 DNA is TGTGCCAGCAGCTTGGAGGGGGCGCGCGGCTACACCTTC.

This chain connects TRBV14 to TRBJ1-2; D is uncertain. Trimming stripped 0 bases from V and 8 bases from J, with 16 bases between. The CDR3 is made up of 15 amino acids. The germline V gene has CDR1 SGHDN and CDR2 FVKESK. The CDR3 loop reads CASSQDHAGMGGYTF. DNA for the CDR3: TGTGCCAGCAGCCAAGATCACGCGGGAATGGGAGGCTACACCTTC.

This clone was observed once. The rearrangement uses TRBV7-2 and TRBJ1-6; 7 positions match TRBD1. The CDR3 length is 14 residues. J lost 7 bases, V lost 5 bases, and 5 bases had no gene match. Germline CDR1 is SGHTA and CDR2 is FQGNSA. DNA for the CDR3: TGTGCCAGCAGCGTGACAGGGAGGAATTCACCCCTCCACTTT. Translated, it gives CASSVTGRNSPLHF. Full variable domain (remainder filled in from reference TRBV7-2 and TRBJ1-6): GAGVSQSPSNKVTEKGKDVELRCDPISGHTALYWYRQSLGQGLEFLIYFQGNSAPDKSGLPSDRFSAERTGGSVSTLTIQRTQQEDSAVYLCASSVTGRNSPLHFGNGTRLTVT.

This clone showed up just a few times. This same CDR3 is encoded by further DNA sequences in the sample. The V call is TRBV21-1, the J call TRBJ1-5. TRBV21-1 is listed as a pseudogene. This CDR3 has 14 residues. DNA for the CDR3: TGTGCCAGCAGCCCGAATTATAGCAATCAGCCCCAGCATTTT. This encodes CASSPNYSNQPQHF.

The V and J genes are TRBV2 and TRBJ2-5, with a tentative D call TRBD2 (5 bases). Looked up from germline, CDR1 is SNHLY and CDR2 is FYNNEI. V lost 3 bases, J lost 4 bases, and 15 bases lay in between. This CDR3 is 15 amino acids long. The CDR3: CASSDFGLGGETQYF. As DNA, the CDR3 is TGTGCCAGCAGTGATTTCGGGTTAGGAGGAGAGACCCAGTACTTC.